These 14 T cell receptor beta chains were all obtained from the same sample, sequenced in a study of OX40 agonist ivuxolimab in advanced cancers. Data came from immunoSEQ multiplex PCR; TCRdb stores just in-frame clones and leaves some out. The sample lists about 20,000 clones, about four fifths occurring once. Sequenced here: CD4+ or CD8+ T cells sorted from blood, sampled in a trial of the OX40 agonist ivuxolimab. These receptor sequences come from an adult with an advanced solid tumor such as melanoma, head and neck, liver or kidney cancer.

This chain uses TRBV10-3 with TRBJ2-5; unclear D gene. The end of the DNA aligns better with TRBJ2-7, so the J call may be wrong. CDR3 length: 12 amino acids. Per the germline V gene, CDR1 is ENHRY and CDR2 is SYGVKD. The CDR3 coding sequence is TGTGCCATCAGGACGGATTCCTACGAGCAGTACTTC. Amino acid sequence: CAIRTDSYEQYF.

This chain uses TRBV5-1 with TRBJ1-2, with no clear D. V lost 4 bases and J lost 5, with 12 bases in between. The CDR3 runs to 13 residues. In germline, CDR1 is SGHRS, CDR2 YFSETQ. The CDR3 DNA is TGCGCCAGCAGCCACAAGGCTCCTTATGGCTACACCTTC. Its translation is CASSHKAPYGYTF.

The CDR3 region has the DNA TGTGCCAGCAGTTACTTCGGGATCGTGGTCAAAAACATTCAGTACTTC. The encoded protein is CASSYFGIVVKNIQYF. V usage is TRBV6-5 and J usage is TRBJ2-4; D is possibly TRBD2 (5 bases). This CDR3 contains 16 residues. Germline values: CDR1 MNHEY, CDR2 SVGAGI. V lost 1 base to trimming and J lost 3 bases, with 13 bases between them.

This clone was picked up a small number of times. The chain is built from TRBV9 and TRBJ1-6, with TRBD1 as a possible D gene (5 bases). From germline, CDR1 is SGDLS and CDR2 YYNGEE. The V end lost 4 bases, the J end lost 7 bases, and 12 bases lay between the germline ends. The CDR3 runs 14 residues. The CDR3 DNA sequence: TGTGCCAGCAGCTTAGCGCGGGACAATTCACCCCTCCACTTT. It is translated as CASSLARDNSPLHF.

The table lists this clone with a count of one. The CDR3 region is CASSPGGAGEDEKLFF. CDR3 bases: TGTGCCAGTAGCCCAGGGGGGGCAGGGGAGGATGAAAAACTGTTTTTT. The gene calls are TRBV19 and TRBJ1-4; 7 bases match TRBD1. There are 16 residues in the CDR3. Germline CDR1 reads LNHDA; CDR2 reads SQIVND (reference sequence). The trim removed 6 bases at V and 6 bases at J, leaving 13 bases unmatched.

CDR3 amino acids: CASSLHRNWNTEAFF. CDR3 nucleotides: TGTGCCAGCAGTTTACACAGGAACTGGAACACTGAAGCTTTCTTT. V and J are TRBV27 and TRBJ1-1; weak D call: TRBD1 (5 bases). The CDR3 extends over 15 amino acids. Per germline, CDR1 MNHEY and CDR2 SMNVEV (reference sequence). V was pared by 2 bases and J by 1 base, with 11 bases between.

The chain uses TRBV6-6 and TRBJ1-5; 10 bases are a match to TRBD1. The CDR3 loop spans 15 amino acids. V shed 5 bases, J shed 1 base, and the junction held 2 bases outside the gene matches. Germline V gene sequence: CDR1 MNHNY, CDR2 SVGAGI (reference sequence). This CDR3 is CASSRQGASNQPQHF. CDR3 in DNA: TGTGCCAGCAGTCGACAGGGGGCAAGCAATCAGCCCCAGCATTTT.

This chain uses TRBV2 with TRBJ1-2; a weak D match, TRBD1 (5 bases). CDR3 size: 11 residues. V shed 6 bases and J shed 8 bases, with 10 bases lying between them. The germline CDR1 and CDR2 sequences are SNHLY and FYNNEI. CDR3 in amino acids: CASSGGLGYTF. CDR3 sequence (DNA): TGTGCCAGCAGCGGGGGATTGGGCTACACCTTC.

DNA for the CDR3: TGTGCCATCAGGATTGACCCGAGCTCCTACAATGAGCAGTTCTTC. Protein sequence: CAIRIDPSSYNEQFF. The chain combines TRBV10-3 with TRBJ2-1, with D uncertain. The CDR3 spans 15 residues. CDR1 and CDR2 (germline): ENHRY, SYGVKD. Trimming shortened V by 6 bases and J by 0 bases, and 12 bases separated the two germline ends.

CDR3 sequence: CAISESGAGEKLFF. The CDR3 DNA reads as TGTGCCATCAGTGAATCTGGGGCTGGAGAAAAACTGTTTTTT. This chain uses TRBV10-3 with TRBJ1-4; D is possibly TRBD1 (5 bases). The V and J ends lost 3 bases and 8 bases respectively, with 13 bases between them. CDR1 and CDR2 (germline): ENHRY, SYGVKD. This CDR3 has 14 residues.

This sequence joins TRBV4-1 and TRBJ1-1; D is perhaps TRBD1 (5 bases). CDR3 length equals 17 residues. V gave up 3 bases and J gave up 8 bases, with 25 bases separating them. From germline, CDR1 is MGHRA and CDR2 YSYEKL. CDR3 protein: CASSQESLWDGGKEAFF. CDR3 nucleotide sequence: TGCGCCAGCAGCCAGGAGTCATTGTGGGACGGGGGGAAAGAAGCTTTCTTT.

This rearrangement joins TRBV25-1 to TRBJ1-1; D gene uncertain. The V end was cut by 10 bases, the J end by 4 bases, with 25 bases between. CDR1 and CDR2 (germline): MGHDK, SYGVNS. CDR3 length: 16 amino acids. The CDR3 protein is CATVFNGSQLGTEAFF. The CDR3 DNA reads as TGTGCCACCGTTTTCAACGGGTCTCAGCTTGGCACTGAAGCTTTCTTT.

This clone has only a few counts. V gene TRBV21-1 combines with J gene TRBJ2-7; TRBD1 is taken as the D call from the table, unchecked against the DNA. TRBV21-1 is a pseudogene locus. The CDR3 has 19 amino acids. CDR3 sequence: CASSAHPGTGGVRGCEQYF. CDR3 DNA sequence: TGTGCCAGCAGCGCACACCCCGGGACAGGGGGCGTTCGGGGGTGCGAGCAGTACTTC.

The chain couples TRBV6-6 to TRBJ1-1; 7 bases fit TRBD1. Germline V gives CDR1 MNHNY, CDR2 SVGAGI (reference sequence). With V trimmed by 0 bases and J by 5 bases, 6 bases remained unmatched. The CDR3 has 15 amino acids. CDR3 in amino acids: CASSYSRQGWTEAFF. CDR3 in DNA: TGTGCCAGCAGTTACTCCCGACAGGGATGGACTGAAGCTTTCTTT.